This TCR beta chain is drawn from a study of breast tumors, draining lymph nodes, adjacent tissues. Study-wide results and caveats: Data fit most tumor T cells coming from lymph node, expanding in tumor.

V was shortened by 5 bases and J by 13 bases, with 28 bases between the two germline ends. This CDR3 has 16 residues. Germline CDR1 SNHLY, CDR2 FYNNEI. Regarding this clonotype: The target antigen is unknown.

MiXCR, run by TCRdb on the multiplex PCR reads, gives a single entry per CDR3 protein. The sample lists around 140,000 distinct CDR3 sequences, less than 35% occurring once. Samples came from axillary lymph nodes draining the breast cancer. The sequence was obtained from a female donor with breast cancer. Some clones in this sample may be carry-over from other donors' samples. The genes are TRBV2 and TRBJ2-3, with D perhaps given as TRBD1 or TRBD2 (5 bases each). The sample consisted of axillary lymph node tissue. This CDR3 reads CASSSLGVGIESYEYF. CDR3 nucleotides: TGTGCCAGCAGTTCCCTGGGGGTGGGAATAGAATCCTACGAGTATTTT.